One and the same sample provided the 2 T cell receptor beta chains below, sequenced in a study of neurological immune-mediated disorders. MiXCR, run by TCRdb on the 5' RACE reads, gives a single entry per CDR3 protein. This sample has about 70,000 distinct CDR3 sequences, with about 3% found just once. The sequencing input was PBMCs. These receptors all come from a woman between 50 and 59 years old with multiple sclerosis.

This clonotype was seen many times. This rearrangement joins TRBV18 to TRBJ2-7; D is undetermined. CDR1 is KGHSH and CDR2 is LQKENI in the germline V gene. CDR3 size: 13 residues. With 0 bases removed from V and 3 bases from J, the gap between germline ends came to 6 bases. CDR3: CASSPPNDYEQYF. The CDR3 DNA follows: TGTGCCAGCTCACCACCGAACGACTACGAGCAGTACTTC. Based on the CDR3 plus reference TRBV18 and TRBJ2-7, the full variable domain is NAGVMQNPRHLVRRRGQEARLRCSPMKGHSHVYWYRQLPEEGLKFMVYLQKENIIDESGMPKERFSAEFPKEGPSILRIQQVVRGDSAAYFCASSPPNDYEQYFGPGTRLTVT.

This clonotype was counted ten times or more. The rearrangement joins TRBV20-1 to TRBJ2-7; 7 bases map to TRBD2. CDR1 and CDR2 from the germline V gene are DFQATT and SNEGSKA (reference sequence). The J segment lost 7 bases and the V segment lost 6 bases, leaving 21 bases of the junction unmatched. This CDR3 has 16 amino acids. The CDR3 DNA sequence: TGCAGTGCCCCCCAGGCGGGCGGGAGCGGTGTGAGGGAGCAGTACTTC. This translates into CSAPQAGGSGVREQYF.